The entry that follows covers one T cell receptor beta chain sequence. The sample originates from a study of blood T cell repertoires in COVID-19. Study in general: Researchers got acute and convalescent COVID-19 samples from the United States, Italy and Spain. PBMCs, B-cell-depleted T cells, or T cells provided the cDNA or gDNA that made up the material.

CDR1 is SGHRS, CDR2 YFSETQ, per germline. This CDR3 has 17 residues. The junction had 1 base not matched to a gene; V was cut back by 0 bases and J by 1 base. As handled by the study authors: Amplification of reference gene primers was used by the study to estimate nucleated cell counts. The repertoire was sequenced with immunoSEQ multiplex PCR; TCRdb's copy has only in-frame clones and lacks some. That table gives V, J and clone size, and the DNA gave D and trimming. The sample comprises roughly 20,000 clones, roughly 91% of which are singletons, and around 15% rests with the top ten. The origin of this receptor is a human donor in a cohort sampled during active COVID-19. Sequenced: peripheral blood. This chain uses TRBV5-1 with TRBJ2-1; 13 nucleotides line up with TRBD2. The DNA of the CDR3 is TGCGCCAGCAGCTTGGTACTAGCGGGAGGGTCCTACAATGAGCAGTTCTTC. It is translated as CASSLVLAGGSYNEQFF.